This passage covers 25 T cell receptor beta chains from one sample sequenced in a study of blood T cells in healthy people across ages (dated by TCRdb to the mid-2010s). Receptor amplification or capture employed 5' RACE. TCRdb names Illumina HiSeq 2500 as the instrument used. A second PCR of about 6 to 11 cycles was performed with a sample-barcoded 5' primer and a J-beta primer mix. TCRdb applied fastp at Q25 and MiXCR to the public reads, then kept only in-frame beta chains. CDR3 protein duplicates are merged, each entry listing the most common genes and DNA. Counted in this sample were about 800,000 distinct CDR3 sequences; 35% to 50% of them appeared once. The biggest ten clones account for about a sixth of the sample. The sequencing sample was made of blood. These receptors came from an elderly man in good health.

This clonotype has more than one count but fewer than ten. This rearrangement joins TRBV27 to TRBJ2-5; possibly TRBD1 for D (8 bases). V was clipped by 3 bases and J by 4 bases, with 12 bases between them. The germline CDR1 and CDR2 sequences are MNHEY and SMNVEV (reference sequence). This CDR3 region has 14 residues. Here the CDR3 reads CASSFYRGGETQYF. The CDR3 DNA reads as TGTGCCAGCAGTTTTTACAGGGGGGGAGAGACCCAGTACTTC.

The V gene is TRBV6-6, the J gene TRBJ1-4; D is unresolved. Trimming shortened V by 6 bases and J by 8 bases, and 10 bases separated the two germline ends. This CDR3 spans 12 amino acids. The germline gives CDR1 MNHNY, CDR2 SVGAGI (reference sequence). The CDR3 loop is CASRPEMEKLFF. The CDR3 DNA reads TGTGCCAGCAGACCAGAGATGGAAAAACTGTTTTTT.

This clonotype was observed a handful of times. The chain joins TRBV2 to TRBJ2-1, with TRBD2 matching over 11 bases. Trimming cost V 5 bases and J 7 bases; bases outside gene matches: 10. The germline V gene has CDR1 SNHLY and CDR2 FYNNEI. The CDR3 runs to 16 residues. CDR3 in DNA: TGTGCCAGCAGTAAGGGACTAGCGGACCTTTGGAATGAGCAGTTCTTC. Its translation: CASSKGLADLWNEQFF.

The rearrangement uses TRBV6-5 and TRBJ2-7; 7 nucleotides line up with TRBD2. The junction had 10 bases not matched to a gene; V was cut back by 5 bases and J by 3 bases. The CDR3 is 15 residues long. The germline CDR1 and CDR2 sequences are MNHEY and SVGAGI. CDR3 amino acids: CASSARASGFYEQYF. The DNA for the CDR3 is TGTGCCAGCAGTGCTAGGGCTAGCGGCTTCTACGAGCAGTACTTC.

This chain connects TRBV7-3 to TRBJ2-1; 8 nucleotides line up with TRBD2. Per the germline V gene, CDR1 is SGHTA and CDR2 is FQGTGA. The CDR3 totals 17 residues. V lost 6 bases, J lost 0 bases, and 10 bases stayed unmatched. CDR3: CASSPSGGRNSYNEQFF. In DNA form, the CDR3 reads TGTGCCAGCAGTCCGAGCGGCGGGAGGAACTCCTACAATGAGCAGTTCTTC.

The chain couples TRBV20-1 to TRBJ1-1, with D possibly being TRBD1 (6 bases). This CDR3 comprises 13 residues. Germline V lookup: CDR1 DFQATT, CDR2 SNEGSKA (reference sequence). V gave up 8 bases and J gave up 3 bases, with 16 bases separating them. The CDR3 reads CSNSGADDTEAFF. CDR3 DNA sequence: TGCAGTAATTCAGGGGCCGATGACACTGAAGCTTTCTTT.

At least ten counts were recorded for this clonotype. The chain couples TRBV7-2 to TRBJ1-4; a possible D gene is TRBD1 (6 bases). The germline V gene has CDR1 SGHTA and CDR2 FQGNSA. The CDR3 has 14 residues. Trimming left V 3 bases short and J 6 bases short, with 11 bases between. The CDR3 loop reads CASSFRGRDEKLFF. The CDR3 DNA is TGTGCCAGCAGCTTCAGGGGTCGGGATGAAAAACTGTTTTTT. Filled out from reference TRBV7-2 and TRBJ1-4, the complete variable domain reads GAGVSQSPSNKVTEKGKDVELRCDPISGHTALYWYRQSLGQGLEFLIYFQGNSAPDKSGLPSDRFSAERTGGSVSTLTIQRTQQEDSAVYLCASSFRGRDEKLFFGSGTQLSVL.

The J gene is TRBJ1-1, the V gene TRBV6-2 or TRBV6-3, with a possible D match to TRBD1 (6 bases). Looked up from germline, CDR1 is MNHEY and CDR2 is SVGEGT. The CDR3 spans 11 residues. Trimming left V 6 bases short and J 12 bases short, with 14 bases between. CDR3 sequence reads: CASSAQGASFF. DNA for the CDR3: TGTGCCAGCAGCGCACAGGGTGCGTCTTTCTTT.

With regard to this clonotype: This clone may be a read error of a much larger clone one base away. The V and J genes are TRBV20-1 and TRBJ2-1, with D possibly TRBD1 on 5 matching bases. CDR3 length equals 16 residues. V was clipped by 3 bases and J by 0 bases, with 15 bases between them. Per germline, CDR1 DFQATT and CDR2 SNEGSKA (reference sequence). The chain's CDR3 is CSASPGHGGSYNEQFF. CDR3 coding DNA: TGCAGTGCTAGCCCAGGACATGGTGGCTCCTACAATGAGCAGTTCTTC.

A word on this clonotype: At one end the junction does not follow the germline gene, possibly because of a read error. The chain employs TRBV29-1 and TRBJ1-4; TRBD1 is a possible D gene (6 bases). This CDR3 has 14 residues. Germline V gene data show CDR1 as SQVTM and CDR2 as ANQGSEA. The CDR3 is CGVDSDRRGEKLFF. The CDR3 nucleotides read TGCGGCGTTGATAGCGACCGCAGGGGTGAAAAACTGTTTTTT.

This chain links TRBV2 with TRBJ2-5, with TRBD2 matching 11 bases. With the DNA end fitting TRBJ2-7 better, the J assignment may be wrong. Germline assignment: CDR1 SNHLY and CDR2 FYNNEI. This CDR3 is built from 15 residues. The CDR3 protein is CASSDPGLADYEQYF. CDR3 bases: TGTGCCAGCAGTGATCCGGGACTAGCGGATTACGAGCAGTACTTC.

This clonotype was detected ten times or more. This chain joins TRBV7-3 and TRBJ2-1, with 12 positions matching TRBD1. With V trimmed by 4 bases and J by 2 bases, 3 bases remained unmatched. This CDR3 comprises 16 residues. The germline gives CDR1 SGHTA, CDR2 FQGTGA. CDR3 region: CASSSGTGGAYNEQFF. The CDR3 coding sequence is TGTGCCAGCAGCTCCGGGACAGGGGGCGCCTACAATGAGCAGTTCTTC.

The chain has TRBV2 and TRBJ1-4; TRBD1 is a possible D gene (5 bases). This CDR3 contains 14 residues. Trimming cost V 7 bases and J 7 bases, with 16 bases left between them. Germline assignment: CDR1 SNHLY and CDR2 FYNNEI. The CDR3 bases are TGTGCCAGCAATCAGTACAGGCAGACTGAAAAACTGTTTTTT. This translates into CASNQYRQTEKLFF. Full variable domain (remainder filled in from reference TRBV2 and TRBJ1-4): EPEVTQTPSHQVTQMGQEVILRCVPISNHLYFYWYRQILGQKVEFLVSFYNNEISEKSEIFDDQFSVERPDGSNFTLKIRSTKLEDSAMYFCASNQYRQTEKLFFGSGTQLSVL.

This clonotype was recorded a few times. This chain connects TRBV5-1 to TRBJ2-4; D possibly corresponds to TRBD1 (5 bases). The CDR3 extends over 15 amino acids. V was cut by 2 bases and J by 2 bases, with 11 bases left in between. Germline V lookup: CDR1 SGHRS, CDR2 YFSETQ. The CDR3 sequence: CASSLRQGTKNIQYF. In nucleotides, the CDR3 is TGCGCCAGCAGCTTACGTCAGGGTACCAAAAACATTCAGTACTTC. The complete variable domain, with remaining parts taken from reference TRBV5-1 and TRBJ2-4, reads KAGVTQTPRYLIKTRGQQVTLSCSPISGHRSVSWYQQTPGQGLQFLFEYFSETQRNKGNFPGRFSGRQFSNSRSEMNVSTLELGDSALYLCASSLRQGTKNIQYFGAGTRLSVL.

The chain carries TRBV5-1 and TRBJ2-3; D gene uncertain. V lost 5 bases and J 1 base, leaving 17 bases between the germline ends. From germline, CDR1 is SGHRS and CDR2 YFSETQ. The CDR3 spans 16 residues. CDR3 nucleotides: TGCGCCAGCAGTCTTGATATGACCCCCGGCACAGATACGCAGTATTTT. It yields the protein CASSLDMTPGTDTQYF.

The genes are TRBV18 and TRBJ2-4; 9 nucleotides align to TRBD2. CDR1 and CDR2 (germline): KGHSH, LQKENI. V was pared by 5 bases and J by 13 bases, with 18 bases of the junction left unmatched. This CDR3 has 16 amino acids. CDR3 loop: CASSSRRAGGSKQQYF. The CDR3 DNA reads as TGTGCCAGCTCAAGCAGGCGAGCGGGAGGCTCCAAGCAGCAGTACTTC.

This chain links TRBV20-1 with TRBJ2-5, with D perhaps matching TRBD1 (6 bases). The CDR3 is made up of 13 amino acids. Germline CDR1 DFQATT, CDR2 SNEGSKA (reference sequence). V lost 6 bases and J 5 bases, leaving 16 bases between the germline ends. CDR3 sequence: CSAQGQVRETQYF. CDR3 in DNA: TGCAGTGCCCAGGGGCAGGTCCGGGAGACCCAGTACTTC.

The table lists this clonotype with many counts. The chain couples TRBV29-1 to TRBJ2-5; 9 bases align to TRBD1. The CDR3 has 15 amino acids. The germline CDR1 and CDR2 sequences are SQVTM and ANQGSEA. J gave up 2 bases and V 6 bases, and 10 bases lay outside the gene matches. The CDR3 reads CSVLEGQGTQETQYF. DNA of the CDR3: TGCAGCGTGCTCGAGGGACAGGGTACGCAAGAGACCCAGTACTTC.

CDR3 sequence: CASSLGTGGPNEQYF. The CDR3 DNA reads as TGCGCCAGCAGCTTAGGGACAGGGGGACCTAATGAGCAGTACTTC. The genes are TRBV5-1 and TRBJ2-5; 11 nucleotides agree with TRBD1. From germline, CDR1 is SGHRS and CDR2 YFSETQ. The ends lost 2 bases at V and 11 bases at J; junction bases unmatched: 11. The CDR3 contains 15 residues.

The gene calls are TRBV7-2 and TRBJ1-5; TRBD1 agrees at 9 bases. V lost 5 bases to trimming and J lost 0 bases; unmatched junction nucleotides: 8. Germline CDR1 and CDR2: SGHTA and FQGNSA. The CDR3 extends over 17 amino acids. CDR3 DNA sequence: TGTGCCAGCAGCCCCGGGACAGGGTTTTATAGCAATCAGCCCCAGCATTTT. Translated: CASSPGTGFYSNQPQHF.

This rearrangement joins TRBV5-6 to TRBJ2-7, with 9 nucleotides matching TRBD1. The V gene end was trimmed by 3 bases and the J gene end by 6 bases; junction bases not matched to a gene: 7. The germline V gene has CDR1 SGHDT and CDR2 YYEEEE. This CDR3 has 14 residues. The CDR3: CASSSDRGGSEQYF. The CDR3 DNA sequence: TGTGCCAGCAGCTCGGACAGGGGAGGAAGCGAGCAGTACTTC. The full variable domain, with the rest looked up from reference TRBV5-6 and TRBJ2-7, is DAGVTQSPTHLIKTRGQQVTLRCSPKSGHDTVSWYQQALGQGPQFIFQYYEEEERQRGNFPDRFSGHQFPNYSSELNVNALLLGDSALYLCASSSDRGGSEQYFGPGTRLTVT.

This clonotype was detected a few times. This chain uses TRBV25-1 with TRBJ1-5; D gene unclear. The CDR3 spans 12 residues. Germline CDR1 MGHDK, CDR2 SYGVNS. V dropped 7 bases and J dropped 3 bases, with 7 bases sitting between them. The CDR3 bases are TGTGCCAGCACAAGGACCAATCAGCCCCAGCATTTT. It encodes CASTRTNQPQHF.

This clonotype was detected only once. V and J are TRBV11-1 and TRBJ1-1, with TRBD1 identical over 7 bases. The length of the CDR3 is 14 residues. Per germline, CDR1 SGHAT and CDR2 FQDESV (reference sequence). V trimming: 1 base; J trimming: 3 bases; junction bases outside the gene matches: 2. The CDR3 DNA sequence: TGTGCCAGCAGCTTAGAGGGGGCGTACACTGAAGCTTTCTTT. Its protein product is CASSLEGAYTEAFF.

This clonotype was detected a few times. V gene TRBV13 combines with J gene TRBJ2-7; the D is unclear. Looked up from germline, CDR1 is PRHDT and CDR2 is FYEKMQ (reference sequence). Deletions cut 1 base from V and 4 bases from J, with 5 bases between. This CDR3 region has 12 residues. CDR3: CASSLVKYEQYF. CDR3 bases: TGTGCCAGCAGCTTAGTAAAATACGAGCAGTACTTC.

This sequence joins TRBV5-6 and TRBJ2-5; D call uncertain. V lost 4 bases and J 2 bases, leaving 9 bases between the germline ends. The CDR3 runs 13 residues. Germline values: CDR1 SGHDT, CDR2 YYEEEE. This CDR3 reads CASSRYGQETQYF. DNA for the CDR3: TGTGCCAGCAGCCGGTACGGTCAAGAGACCCAGTACTTC.